What follows are 14 T cell receptor beta chains derived from one specimen sequenced in a study of cytomegalovirus exposure and HLA in healthy donors. Measured with immunoSEQ multiplex PCR; TCRdb has only the in-frame clones, and not every one. The sample contains about 130,000 clones, 85% to 90% of which appear only once. Sequencing input: PBMCs. Receptors were obtained from a woman younger than 35 in good health and CMV-seronegative.

The rearrangement joins TRBV4-1 to TRBJ2-3; unclear D gene. The length of the CDR3 is 12 residues. Trimming pared 0 bases from V and 4 bases from J, leaving 2 bases between. Germline CDR1 MGHRA, CDR2 YSYEKL. CDR3: CASSQDSDTQYF. In DNA form, the CDR3 reads TGCGCCAGCAGCCAAGACTCAGATACGCAGTATTTT.

A word on this clone: Compared with germline, one end of the junction differs, possibly owing to a read error. The V and J genes are TRBV6-5 and TRBJ2-7; 8 nucleotides match TRBD1. The CDR3 spans 12 residues. Germline V CDR1 and CDR2: MNHEY, SVGAGI. The CDR3, as DNA: TGTGCCAGCAGCTATCAGACAGGGGTGTTAGTTTTT. Translating it yields CASSYQTGVLVF.

This chain links TRBV18 with TRBJ1-6; tentatively, D is TRBD1 (6 bases). The CDR3 is made up of 16 amino acids. V was trimmed by 1 base and J by 10 bases, leaving 17 bases between them. The V gene's germline CDR1 is KGHSH and CDR2 LQKENI. CDR3 residues: CASSPLDRSLRSPLHF. DNA of the CDR3: TGTGCCAGCTCACCACTTGACAGGTCTTTAAGGTCACCCCTCCACTTT.

J is TRBJ1-1 and V is TRBV2; 11 bases map to TRBD1. CDR1 is SNHLY and CDR2 is FYNNEI in the germline V gene. The V and J ends lost 3 bases and 4 bases, in that order; junction bases with no gene match: 7. CDR3 size: 16 residues. DNA for the CDR3: TGTGCCAGCAGTGAGTGGACAGGGGGCGTAGGCACTGAAGCTTTCTTT. This encodes CASSEWTGGVGTEAFF. Complete variable domain (other parts from reference TRBV2 and TRBJ1-1): EPEVTQTPSHQVTQMGQEVILRCVPISNHLYFYWYRQILGQKVEFLVSFYNNEISEKSEIFDDQFSVERPDGSNFTLKIRSTKLEDSAMYFCASSEWTGGVGTEAFFGQGTRLTVV.

V is TRBV29-1 and J is TRBJ1-4, with 9 bases that match TRBD1. V was pared by 6 bases and J by 6 bases, with 8 bases of the junction left unmatched. CDR1 and CDR2 from the germline V gene are SQVTM and ANQGSEA. The CDR3 covers 14 residues. CDR3: CSVRQGVVYEKLFF. The DNA of the CDR3 is TGCAGCGTCCGACAGGGGGTGGTGTATGAAAAACTGTTTTTT.

The V call is TRBV7-9, the J call TRBJ2-7; the D gene is possibly TRBD1 (6 bases). The CDR3 extends over 12 amino acids. Germline V lookup: CDR1 SEHNR, CDR2 FQNEAQ (reference sequence). V lost 7 bases and J lost 6, with 13 bases in between. The CDR3 region is CASTEGTTEQYF. The DNA for the CDR3 is TGTGCCAGCACCGAAGGGACAACCGAGCAGTACTTC.

This sequence joins TRBV5-4 and TRBJ1-3; D is perhaps TRBD1 (5 bases). The CDR3 sequence is 16 residues long. CDR1 and CDR2 from the germline V gene are SGHNT and YYREEE (reference sequence). Trimming cost V 4 bases and J 4 bases, with 18 bases left between them. DNA of the CDR3: TGTGCCAGCAGCACCATGACAGAAGCGAGCGGAAACACCATATATTTT. Translated, it gives CASSTMTEASGNTIYF.

The gene calls are TRBV5-4 and TRBJ1-3; a weak D match, TRBD1 (5 bases). This CDR3 contains 14 residues. The germline V and J ends were trimmed by 4 bases and 4 bases, with 12 bases remaining between them. CDR1 and CDR2 from the germline V gene are SGHNT and YYREEE (reference sequence). CDR3 nucleotides: TGTGCCAGCAGCGGCGGGGGGACCGGAAACACCATATATTTT. It codes for CASSGGGTGNTIYF.

This clone was observed once. V is TRBV7-3 and J is TRBJ2-4, with no clear D. Trimming removed 3 bases at V and 8 bases at J, with 5 bases between. The CDR3 loop spans 11 amino acids. Germline CDR1 SGHTA, CDR2 FQGTGA. CDR3 in DNA: TGTGCCAGCAGCTTGGGCGACATTCAGTACTTC. Its protein is CASSLGDIQYF.

The genes are TRBV5-1 and TRBJ1-1, with D possibly being TRBD1 (6 bases). Per the germline V gene, CDR1 is SGHRS and CDR2 is YFSETQ. With 0 bases removed from V and 0 bases from J, the gap between germline ends came to 12 bases. The CDR3 loop spans 16 amino acids. The CDR3 protein is CASSLVAGAMNTEAFF. CDR3 coding DNA: TGCGCCAGCAGCTTGGTGGCAGGGGCCATGAACACTGAAGCTTTCTTT.

The chain couples TRBV10-3 to TRBJ1-1, with a weak D call TRBD1 (6 bases). This CDR3 has 14 amino acids. Trimming cost V 3 bases and J 5 bases, with 13 bases left between them. CDR1 and CDR2 from the germline V gene are ENHRY and SYGVKD. This CDR3 reads CAISDWGGRTEAFF. The CDR3 DNA reads TGTGCCATCAGTGATTGGGGGGGGCGGACTGAAGCTTTCTTT.

V is TRBV18 and J is TRBJ2-1, with TRBD2 matching 10 bases. The V gene end was trimmed by 3 bases and the J gene end by 2 bases; junction bases not matched to a gene: 4. CDR3 length equals 16 residues. Germline loops: CDR1 KGHSH, CDR2 LQKENI. CDR3 in DNA: TGTGCCAGCTCACCTGCCAGCGGGGGGGCCTACAATGAGCAGTTCTTC. It codes for CASSPASGGAYNEQFF.

This chain joins TRBV21-1 and TRBJ2-3; TRBD1 is the table's D call and was not checked against the DNA. TRBV21-1 is deemed a pseudogene. This CDR3 contains 17 residues. The CDR3 nucleotides are TGTGCCAGCAGCAAAGTTCTCGGACAAGAAGGCACAGATACGCAGTATTTT. It translates to CASSKVLGQEGTDTQYF.

The rearrangement links TRBV18 to TRBJ1-5; no clear D gene. The germline CDR1 and CDR2 sequences are KGHSH and LQKENI. V gave up 5 bases and J gave up 5 bases, with 10 bases separating them. The CDR3 is 13 amino acids. The CDR3 protein is CASSAEFDQPQHF. In DNA form, the CDR3 reads TGTGCCAGCTCAGCAGAATTCGATCAGCCCCAGCATTTT.